The 17 T cell receptor beta chains listed next were all sequenced from one sample in a study of blood T cell repertoires in COVID-19. Profiling relied on immunoSEQ multiplex PCR, and the TCRdb table lists in-frame clones only, not all of them. Of approximately 15,000 clones in the sample, around 90% were seen once. The source material was peripheral blood. All receptors derive from a human donor in a cohort sampled during active COVID-19.

The V and J genes are TRBV27 and TRBJ1-5; D is uncertain. Trimming took 5 bases from V and 0 from J, leaving 8 bases between them. The CDR3 sequence is 14 residues long. CDR1 and CDR2 from the germline V gene are MNHEY and SMNVEV (reference sequence). The CDR3 nucleotides are TGTGCCAGCAGTCCCCAAAATAGCAATCAGCCCCAGCATTTT. This sequence encodes CASSPQNSNQPQHF.

The rearrangement uses TRBV2 and TRBJ2-1, with 9 bases matching TRBD1. This CDR3 spans 15 amino acids. The germline V gene encodes CDR1 SNHLY and CDR2 FYNNEI. V gave up 6 bases and J gave up 2 bases; unmatched junction bases: 5. CDR3 nucleotides: TGTGCCAGCAGGATGGGACAGGGTACCTACAATGAGCAGTTCTTC. Its protein product is CASRMGQGTYNEQFF.

The sample holds one count of this clone. The chain combines TRBV5-1 with TRBJ2-7, with TRBD2 matching over 12 bases. V shed 0 bases and J 2 bases; nucleotides not matched to a gene: 0. The CDR3 covers 15 residues. Germline assignment: CDR1 SGHRS and CDR2 YFSETQ. The CDR3 DNA is TGCGCCAGCAGCTTGGGGACTAGCGGGGCCTACGAGCAGTACTTC. Its protein product is CASSLGTSGAYEQYF.

The V call is TRBV5-1, the J call TRBJ1-1, with D unresolved. The CDR3 loop spans 14 amino acids. Trimming took off 0 bases at V and 0 bases at J, with 6 bases between the two ends. Germline V gene data show CDR1 as SGHRS and CDR2 as YFSETQ. CDR3 DNA sequence: TGCGCCAGCAGCTTGGAACAGATGAACACTGAAGCTTTCTTT. Its protein product is CASSLEQMNTEAFF.

The V and J genes are TRBV4-1 and TRBJ1-2; TRBD1 might be the D (6 bases). Germline CDR1 reads MGHRA; CDR2 reads YSYEKL. V was cut by 4 bases and J by 4 bases, with 13 bases left in between. The CDR3 runs to 14 residues. The CDR3, as DNA: TGCGCCAGCAGCCCAGACGACAGGTCCTATGGCTACACCTTC. The encoded protein is CASSPDDRSYGYTF.

The V gene is TRBV6-6, the J gene TRBJ1-2; 7 bases match TRBD1. Germline trimming cut 7 bases from V and 0 bases from J; bases unmatched to any gene: 8. Germline V gene lookup returns CDR1 MNHNY and CDR2 SVGAGI (reference sequence). The CDR3 is made up of 15 amino acids. The DNA for the CDR3 is TGTGCCAGCACCCTAAGGGGACAGACTAACTATGGCTACACCTTC. Its protein is CASTLRGQTNYGYTF.

The rearrangement links TRBV5-6 to TRBJ2-3; tentative D call: TRBD1 (6 bases). Trimming pared 4 bases from V and 3 bases from J, leaving 12 bases between. Looked up from germline, CDR1 is SGHDT and CDR2 is YYEEEE. The CDR3 length is 14 residues. CDR3 bases: TGTGCCAGCAGCGACGGGACATCGACAGATACGCAGTATTTT. Amino acids: CASSDGTSTDTQYF. The full variable domain, its missing parts supplied by reference TRBV5-6 and TRBJ2-3, is DAGVTQSPTHLIKTRGQQVTLRCSPKSGHDTVSWYQQALGQGPQFIFQYYEEEERQRGNFPDRFSGHQFPNYSSELNVNALLLGDSALYLCASSDGTSTDTQYFGPGTRLTVL.

This clone was seen more than once but under ten times. This chain uses TRBV6-5 with TRBJ2-7; 7 bases align to TRBD1. From germline, CDR1 is MNHEY and CDR2 SVGAGI. CDR3 length equals 16 residues. V shed 4 bases, J shed 2 bases, and the junction held 11 bases outside the gene matches. In DNA, the CDR3 is TGTGCCAGCAGTTTGACAGGGACCAAGACAACCTACGAGCAGTACTTC. It translates to CASSLTGTKTTYEQYF.

The chain recombines TRBV9 with TRBJ1-2; D remains unclear. The CDR3 totals 13 residues. The germline gives CDR1 SGDLS, CDR2 YYNGEE. V lost 1 base and J 4 bases, leaving 8 bases between the germline ends. This CDR3 reads CASSVREGYGYTF. Written as DNA, the CDR3 is TGTGCCAGCAGCGTACGGGAGGGCTATGGCTACACCTTC.

The chain has TRBV30 and TRBJ1-1; D not certain. V was shortened by 1 base and J by 11 bases, with 8 bases between the two germline ends. Per the germline V gene, CDR1 is GTSNPN and CDR2 is SVGIG (reference sequence). There are 10 residues in the CDR3. CDR3 sequence: CAWSAIEAFF. The CDR3 DNA reads as TGTGCCTGGAGTGCGATAGAGGCTTTCTTT.

V gene TRBV19 combines with J gene TRBJ1-3; D is ambiguous. V was clipped by 5 bases and J by 0 bases, with 8 bases between them. Per germline, CDR1 LNHDA and CDR2 SQIVND (reference sequence). This CDR3 is built from 14 residues. The CDR3 loop reads CASSEGLSGNTIYF. In DNA form, the CDR3 reads TGTGCCAGTAGTGAAGGACTCTCTGGAAACACCATATATTTT.

DNA of the CDR3: TGTGCCAGCAGTTCGGCAGGGGGAGGAGATTCACCCCTCCACTTT. Encoded protein: CASSSAGGGDSPLHF. This chain links TRBV27 with TRBJ1-6; TRBD1 aligns across 7 bases. The germline V gene encodes CDR1 MNHEY and CDR2 SMNVEV (reference sequence). V was clipped by 4 bases and J by 8 bases; unmatched bases: 8. This CDR3 contains 15 residues.

The chain recombines TRBV19 with TRBJ1-2; TRBD1 aligns across 7 bases. The CDR3 runs to 14 residues. CDR1 is LNHDA and CDR2 is SQIVND in the germline V gene (reference sequence). The trim removed 5 bases at V and 8 bases at J, leaving 11 bases unmatched. The DNA for the CDR3 is TGTGCCAGTAGTTCGCAACAGGGGAGTAGGGGCTACACCTTC. Its protein product is CASSSQQGSRGYTF.

The rearrangement links TRBV6-5 to TRBJ2-2; TRBD2 agrees at 7 bases. Germline V gene sequence: CDR1 MNHEY, CDR2 SVGAGI. This CDR3 is built from 13 residues. With 8 bases clipped from V and 2 bases from J, the junction kept 2 bases outside the gene matches. The CDR3 region has the DNA TGTGCCAGCGCGGGACTAAACACCGGGGAGCTGTTTTTT. Its protein is CASAGLNTGELFF.

This chain uses TRBV19 with TRBJ1-5; tentatively, D is TRBD1 (5 bases). Germline V gene lookup returns CDR1 LNHDA and CDR2 SQIVND (reference sequence). This CDR3 region has 15 residues. V lost 3 bases and J lost 6, with 15 bases in between. The CDR3 protein is CASSMGREESQPQHF. Written as DNA, the CDR3 is TGTGCCAGTAGTATGGGCAGGGAAGAAAGTCAGCCCCAGCATTTT.

V and J are TRBV9 and TRBJ1-2; 7 bases agree with TRBD1. Germline assignment: CDR1 SGDLS and CDR2 YYNGEE. The CDR3 is made up of 15 amino acids. Germline trimming cut 0 bases from V and 2 bases from J; bases unmatched to any gene: 4. The CDR3 loop reads CASSVGTGANYGYTF. The CDR3 coding sequence is TGTGCCAGCAGCGTAGGTACAGGGGCCAACTATGGCTACACCTTC.

The J gene is TRBJ2-7, the V gene TRBV6-5; maybe TRBD1 (5 bases). Trimming took off 6 bases at V and 6 bases at J, with 21 bases between the two ends. In germline, CDR1 is MNHEY, CDR2 SVGAGI. This CDR3 contains 15 residues. In DNA form, the CDR3 reads TGTGCCAGCAGACCTTCTTGGCAGGGCCGTCGCGAGCAGTACTTC. Translating gives CASRPSWQGRREQYF.